The present entry profiles one T cell receptor beta chain with its context. These data originate in a study of blood T cell repertoires in COVID-19. Per the original methods: Reference gene primer amplification gave estimated nucleated cell counts. Here immunoSEQ multiplex PCR was the method, and the copy in TCRdb shows in-frame clones only, minus some. That table is the source of V, J and clone size, and D and trimming were worked out from the DNA. This table holds about 160,000 clones, just under 85% found once. The sequenced material came from peripheral blood. The receptor comes from a woman of 80 years or more with acute or convalescent COVID-19.

The CDR3 spells CASSQEAGPPRDEQYF. The CDR3 DNA follows: TGCGCCAGCAGCCAAGAGGCGGGGCCCCCGAGGGACGAGCAGTACTTC. V and J are TRBV4-1 and TRBJ2-7, with D tentatively TRBD2 (6 bases). With 0 bases removed from V and 5 bases from J, the gap between germline ends came to 17 bases. Germline CDR1 and CDR2: MGHRA and YSYEKL. The CDR3 spans 16 residues.